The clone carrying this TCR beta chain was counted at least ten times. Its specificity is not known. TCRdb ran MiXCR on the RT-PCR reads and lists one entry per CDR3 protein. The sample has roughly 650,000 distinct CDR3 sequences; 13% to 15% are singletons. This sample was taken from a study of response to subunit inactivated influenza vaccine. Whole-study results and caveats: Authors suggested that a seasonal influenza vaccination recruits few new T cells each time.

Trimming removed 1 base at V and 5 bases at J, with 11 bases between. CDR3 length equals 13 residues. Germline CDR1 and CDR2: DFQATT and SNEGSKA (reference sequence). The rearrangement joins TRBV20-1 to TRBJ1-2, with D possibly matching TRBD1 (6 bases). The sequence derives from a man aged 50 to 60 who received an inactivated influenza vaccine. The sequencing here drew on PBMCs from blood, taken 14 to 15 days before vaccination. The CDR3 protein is CSARVGGAYGYTF. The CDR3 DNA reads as TGCAGTGCTAGAGTAGGGGGAGCTTATGGCTACACCTTC.